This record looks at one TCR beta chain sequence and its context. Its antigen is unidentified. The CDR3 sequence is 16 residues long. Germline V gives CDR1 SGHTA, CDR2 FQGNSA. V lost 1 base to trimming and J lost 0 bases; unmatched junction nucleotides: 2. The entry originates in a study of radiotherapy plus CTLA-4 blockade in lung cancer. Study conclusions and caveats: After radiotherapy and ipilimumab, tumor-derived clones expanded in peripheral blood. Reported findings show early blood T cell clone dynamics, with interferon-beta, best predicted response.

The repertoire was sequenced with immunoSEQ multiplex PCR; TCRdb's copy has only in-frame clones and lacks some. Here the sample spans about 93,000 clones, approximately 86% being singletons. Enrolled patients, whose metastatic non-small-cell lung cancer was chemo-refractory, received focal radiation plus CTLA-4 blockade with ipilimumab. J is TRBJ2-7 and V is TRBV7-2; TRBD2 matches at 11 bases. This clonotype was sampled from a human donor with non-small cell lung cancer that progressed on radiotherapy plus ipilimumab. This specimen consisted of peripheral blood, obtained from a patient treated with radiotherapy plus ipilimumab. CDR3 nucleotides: TGTGCCAGCAGCTTAGGACTAGCGGGGATCTCCTACGAGCAGTACTTC. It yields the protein CASSLGLAGISYEQYF.